This T cell receptor beta chain stems from a study of OX40 agonist ivuxolimab in advanced cancers. Notes on the study in general: Researchers did not determine the expanded peripheral T cells' antigen specificity. Clonal expansion by week 6 occurred in CD4+ and CD8+ blood T cells (at 0.1 to 3.0 mg/kg).

Points on this clone: Its antigen is undetermined.

Deletions cut 5 bases from V and 5 bases from J, with 7 bases between. CDR1 and CDR2 from the germline V gene are WSHSY and SAAADI. This CDR3 is built from 12 residues. The timepoints at which blood was sampled were baseline, cycle 4 day 1, and cycle 7 day 1. Data came from immunoSEQ multiplex PCR; TCRdb stores just in-frame clones and leaves some out. The data hold tens of thousands of clones, with 84% observed a single time. Sequences were derived from CD4+ or CD8+ T cells sorted from blood, sampled in a trial of the OX40 agonist ivuxolimab. The clonotype originates from an adult with an advanced solid tumor such as melanoma, head and neck, liver or kidney cancer. The chain couples TRBV10-2 to TRBJ2-4, with D possibly matching TRBD2 (5 bases). The CDR3 is CASSWGENIQYF. In nucleotides, the CDR3 is TGCGCCAGCAGTTGGGGAGAAAACATTCAGTACTTC.